This T cell receptor (beta chain) was recovered during a study of blood T cell repertoires in COVID-19. Overall study: Acute and convalescent COVID-19 specimens originated in the United States, Italy and Spain. T cells, B-cell-depleted T cells, or PBMCs supplied cDNA or gDNA.

In the source study's methods: Estimates of nucleated cell counts were drawn from the amplification of reference gene primers. The repertoire was sequenced with immunoSEQ multiplex PCR; TCRdb's copy has only in-frame clones and lacks some. V and J calls and clone size are copied from that table; D and trimming were computed from the DNA. The sample lists approximately 220,000 clones; less than 90% were seen once. This CDR3 comprises 17 residues. J was trimmed by 1 base and V by 0 bases; bases with no gene match: 4. Germline assignment: CDR1 LGHDT and CDR2 YNNKEL (reference sequence). V is TRBV3-1 (or the pseudogene TRBV3-2) and J is TRBJ2-7; 12 nucleotides match TRBD2. The source material was peripheral blood. The TCR originated in a woman aged 45 to 65 with acute or convalescent COVID-19. The CDR3 sequence is CASSQDLTSGGSYEQYF. CDR3 in DNA: TGTGCCAGCAGCCAAGATCTTACTAGCGGGGGGTCCTACGAGCAGTACTTC.